The 19 T cell receptor beta chains listed next were all sequenced from one sample in a study of brain T cells in children with intractable seizures. Profiling relied on immunoSEQ multiplex PCR, and the TCRdb table lists in-frame clones only, not all of them. The table has 340,000 or so clones, about 93% seen once. Time point defined: blood from clinic visit 5 months post-surgery; TSC patient then seizure free. Sequences were derived from peripheral blood, sampled about 5 months after surgery. These receptors originate from a boy in the first two years of life with tuberous sclerosis and intractable seizures.

This chain connects TRBV19 to TRBJ1-1; no clear D gene. Germline V gives CDR1 LNHDA, CDR2 SQIVND (reference sequence). V lost 3 bases and J lost 3, with 8 bases in between. CDR3 length equals 13 residues. The CDR3 coding sequence is TGTGCCAGTAGTATCGAGTTTTACACTGAAGCTTTCTTT. It specifies CASSIEFYTEAFF. The full variable domain, completed using reference TRBV19 and TRBJ1-1, is DGGITQSPKYLFRKEGQNVTLSCEQNLNHDAMYWYRQDPGQGLRLIYYSQIVNDFQKGDIAEGYSVSREKKESFPLTVTSAQKNPTAFYLCASSIEFYTEAFFGQGTRLTVV.

The J gene is TRBJ1-2, the V gene TRBV6-2 or TRBV6-3; D is undetermined. Trimming left V 5 bases short and J 7 bases short, with 14 bases between. Germline CDR1 is MNHEY and CDR2 is SVGEGT. CDR3 length: 13 amino acids. The CDR3 DNA is TGTGCCAGCAGTCCCCGAATTCCCGCTGGCTACACCTTC. This codes for CASSPRIPAGYTF.

This chain joins TRBV19 and TRBJ1-1; maybe TRBD1 (6 bases). Germline CDR1 reads LNHDA; CDR2 reads SQIVND (reference sequence). Deletions cut 4 bases from V and 0 bases from J, with 15 bases between. The CDR3 runs to 16 residues. The CDR3 DNA is TGTGCCAGTAGTACTCCTCAGGGGCTCATGAACACTGAAGCTTTCTTT. This translates into CASSTPQGLMNTEAFF.

The rearrangement joins TRBV7-2 to TRBJ1-5; D unclear. From germline, CDR1 is SGHTA and CDR2 FQGNSA. Deletions cut 4 bases from V and 3 bases from J, with 13 bases between. The CDR3 has 15 amino acids. CDR3 coding DNA: TGTGCCAGCAGCTACACTACCGGACTCAATCAGCCCCAGCATTTT. It yields the protein CASSYTTGLNQPQHF.

CDR3 sequence reads: CASTRGGGYGYTF. The CDR3, as DNA: TGTGCCAGCACCCGCGGGGGCGGCTATGGCTACACCTTC. The chain links TRBV12-3 or TRBV12-4 to TRBJ1-2; a possible D gene is TRBD1 (6 bases). Trimming stripped 7 bases from V and 4 bases from J, with 13 bases between. The CDR3 is 13 residues long.

The J gene is TRBJ1-1, the V gene TRBV21-1. TRBV21-1 is reported as a pseudogene. There are 13 residues in the CDR3. The CDR3 nucleotides are TGTGCCAGCACCATAGGGCGGGGACAAGAAGCTTTCTTT. It translates to CASTIGRGQEAFF.

The CDR3 nucleotides read TGTGCCAGCAGTGCGACAGGGAAAGGGGCCACTGAAGCTTTCTTT. Translation gives CASSATGKGATEAFF. The chain combines TRBV2 with TRBJ1-1; 7 bases match TRBD1. This CDR3 contains 15 residues. Germline values: CDR1 SNHLY, CDR2 FYNNEI. V lost 4 bases to trimming and J lost 4 bases; unmatched junction nucleotides: 9. The full variable domain, rest sourced from reference TRBV2 and TRBJ1-1, is EPEVTQTPSHQVTQMGQEVILRCVPISNHLYFYWYRQILGQKVEFLVSFYNNEISEKSEIFDDQFSVERPDGSNFTLKIRSTKLEDSAMYFCASSATGKGATEAFFGQGTRLTVV.

V gene TRBV5-4 combines with J gene TRBJ1-4; D is undetermined. The CDR3 is made up of 14 amino acids. Germline V gene data show CDR1 as SGHNT and CDR2 as YYREEE (reference sequence). The V end lost 1 base, the J end lost 7 bases, and 11 bases lay between the germline ends. CDR3 sequence reads: CASSLRVSGEKLFF. The CDR3 DNA is TGTGCCAGCAGCTTGCGGGTCTCGGGTGAAAAACTGTTTTTT.

The gene calls are TRBV6-5 and TRBJ2-7; D unresolved. Germline V CDR1 and CDR2: MNHEY, SVGAGI. Trimming took off 2 bases at V and 4 bases at J, with 15 bases between the two ends. CDR3 length equals 15 residues. Written as DNA, the CDR3 is TGTGCCAGCAGTTACGCCAGACCCAACACTTACGAGCAGTACTTC. It yields the protein CASSYARPNTYEQYF.

J is TRBJ1-5 and V is TRBV2; D is unclear. The V gene lost 7 bases and the J gene lost 0 bases, with 7 bases spanning the gap. The CDR3 is 13 amino acids. The germline CDR1 and CDR2 sequences are SNHLY and FYNNEI. The chain's CDR3 is CASTEDSNQPQHF. The CDR3 DNA follows: TGTGCCAGCACAGAGGATAGCAATCAGCCCCAGCATTTT. The whole variable domain, remainder taken from reference TRBV2 and TRBJ1-5, is EPEVTQTPSHQVTQMGQEVILRCVPISNHLYFYWYRQILGQKVEFLVSFYNNEISEKSEIFDDQFSVERPDGSNFTLKIRSTKLEDSAMYFCASTEDSNQPQHFGDGTRLSIL.

V gene TRBV6-5 combines with J gene TRBJ2-2; no definite D call. The V gene's germline CDR1 is MNHEY and CDR2 SVGAGI. With 4 bases removed from V and 0 bases from J, the gap between germline ends came to 3 bases. The CDR3 spans 13 residues. The DNA for the CDR3 is TGTGCCAGCAGTTTTACGAACACCGGGGAGCTGTTTTTT. This sequence encodes CASSFTNTGELFF.

V and J are TRBV19 and TRBJ1-3; 7 bases agree with TRBD1. CDR1 LNHDA and CDR2 SQIVND come from the germline V gene (reference sequence). V shed 4 bases, J shed 3 bases, and the junction held 6 bases outside the gene matches. The CDR3 runs 15 residues. The CDR3, as DNA: TGTGCCAGTAGTAAACAGGGGTTTGATGGAAACACCATATATTTT. Translating gives CASSKQGFDGNTIYF.

This rearrangement joins TRBV5-1 to TRBJ2-7, with 7 bases lining up with TRBD1. This CDR3 comprises 12 residues. Germline values: CDR1 SGHRS, CDR2 YFSETQ. After removal of 0 bases from V and 11 bases from J, the junction contained 5 bases not matched to a gene. CDR3 bases: TGCGCCAGCAGCTTGGAAGACAGGGTGGAGTACTTC. Translated: CASSLEDRVEYF. Variable domain in full (rest from reference TRBV5-1 and TRBJ2-7): KAGVTQTPRYLIKTRGQQVTLSCSPISGHRSVSWYQQTPGQGLQFLFEYFSETQRNKGNFPGRFSGRQFSNSRSEMNVSTLELGDSALYLCASSLEDRVEYFGPGTRLTVT.

The J gene is TRBJ1-2, the V gene TRBV5-8; 9 bases map to TRBD1. V lost 1 base to trimming and J lost 4 bases; unmatched junction nucleotides: 11. The CDR3 is 17 amino acids. CDR1 and CDR2 (germline): SGHTS, YDEGEE. This chain's CDR3 is CASSLTRTGGGIYGYTF. The CDR3 DNA reads as TGTGCCAGCAGCTTGACCCGTACAGGGGGCGGGATCTATGGCTACACCTTC.

This clone appeared once. The chain couples TRBV5-1 to TRBJ2-3, with D tentatively TRBD2 (5 bases). The V gene lost 1 base and the J gene lost 2 bases, with 14 bases spanning the gap. The CDR3 sequence is 16 residues long. CDR1 and CDR2 from the germline V gene are SGHRS and YFSETQ. The CDR3 DNA reads as TGCGCCAGCAGCTTGCTAAGCCGGACTTACACAGATACGCAGTATTTT. Amino acid sequence: CASSLLSRTYTDTQYF.

The V call is TRBV19, the J call TRBJ2-1; 7 bases are a match to TRBD2. Germline CDR1 reads LNHDA; CDR2 reads SQIVND (reference sequence). J lost 4 bases, V lost 1 base, and 4 bases had no gene match. This CDR3 is built from 15 residues. CDR3 bases: TGTGCCAGTAGTATAGTCGATAGCGGGTACAATGAGCAGTTCTTC. Its translation is CASSIVDSGYNEQFF.

The chain carries TRBV6-2 or TRBV6-3 and TRBJ1-1, with D possibly being TRBD1 (6 bases). The CDR3 is made up of 13 amino acids. Trimming stripped 5 bases from V and 4 bases from J, with 11 bases between. CDR1 MNHEY and CDR2 SVGEGT come from the germline V gene. The CDR3 DNA reads TGTGCCAGCAGTCCCACAGGGATCACTGAAGCTTTCTTT. Amino acid sequence: CASSPTGITEAFF.

The chain recombines TRBV24-1 with TRBJ2-2; D call uncertain. The CDR3 is 16 amino acids. Trimming pared 4 bases from V and 1 base from J, leaving 12 bases between. Germline CDR1 KGHDR, CDR2 SFDVKD. CDR3 bases: TGTGCCACCAGTGACCGAACTCTTGAGAACACCGGGGAGCTGTTTTTT. Translation: CATSDRTLENTGELFF.

The rearrangement links TRBV7-9 to TRBJ2-5, with unresolved D. The V and J ends lost 4 bases and 1 base respectively, with 1 base between them. In germline, CDR1 is SEHNR, CDR2 FQNEAQ (reference sequence). The CDR3 is 11 residues long. The CDR3 nucleotides read TGTGCCAGCAGCTCCCAAGAGACCCAGTACTTC. Translated, it gives CASSSQETQYF.